This entry lists 22 T cell receptor beta chains sequenced from one sample in a study of blood T cells in healthy people across ages. Together with a sample-barcoded 5' primer, a J-beta primer mix was included in a second PCR lasting about 7 to 11 cycles. Using its own MiXCR run on the 5' RACE reads, TCRdb lists one record per CDR3 protein. The data hold around 940,000 distinct CDR3 sequences, with roughly 51% observed a single time. Sequencing input: blood. These receptors came from a woman aged 55-69 years in good health.

As for this clonotype: Mismatch with germline at one junction end may stem from a read error. The chain has TRBV20-1 and TRBJ2-3, with 7 bases fitting TRBD1. The length of the CDR3 is 14 residues. Looked up from germline, CDR1 is DFQATT and CDR2 is SNEGSKA (reference sequence). Here the CDR3 DNA reads TGCAGTGCCATTACCGACAGGGTACGAGATATGCAGTATTTT. As protein: CSAITDRVRDMQYF.

The chain combines TRBV20-1 with TRBJ2-1, with D tentatively TRBD2 (7 bases). There are 13 residues in the CDR3. V was cut by 6 bases and J by 8 bases, with 17 bases left in between. Germline lookup yields CDR1 DFQATT and CDR2 SNEGSKA (reference sequence). Written as DNA, the CDR3 is TGCAGTGCCGACCCGGGGGGCGGGGATGAGCAGTTCTTC. Amino acid sequence: CSADPGGGDEQFF.

The CDR3 reads CASSPEGGGFRYEQYF. Written as DNA, the CDR3 is TGTGCCAGCTCACCGGAAGGGGGGGGGTTCAGGTACGAGCAGTACTTC. The chain employs TRBV18 and TRBJ2-7; possible D gene TRBD2, 7 bases. Trimming took 3 bases from V and 4 from J, leaving 19 bases between them. The germline V gene has CDR1 KGHSH and CDR2 LQKENI. The CDR3 runs to 16 residues.

The gene calls are TRBV7-2 and TRBJ1-1, with 7 nucleotides matching TRBD1. The CDR3 extends over 15 amino acids. Losses at the gene ends were 5 bases for V and 4 bases for J; bases not matched to a gene: 10. CDR1 SGHTA and CDR2 FQGNSA come from the germline V gene. CDR3 loop: CASSRIGQVFTEAFF. CDR3 nucleotides: TGTGCCAGCAGCCGGATCGGACAGGTATTCACTGAAGCTTTCTTT.

This clonotype appeared a few times. V is TRBV24-1 and J is TRBJ1-1; TRBD1 aligns across 7 bases. Trimming removed 4 bases from V and 5 bases from J; junction bases left unmatched: 3. Germline V CDR1 and CDR2: KGHDR, SFDVKD. The CDR3 is 13 residues long. CDR3 in DNA: TGTGCCACCAGTGACGCCAGGGGGACTGAAGCTTTCTTT. It specifies CATSDARGTEAFF.

Regarding this clonotype: One end of the junction fails to match germline, which may point to a read error. This chain joins TRBV12-3 or TRBV12-4 and TRBJ2-7; 9 bases align to TRBD2. This CDR3 region has 16 residues. The CDR3 DNA reads as TGTGCCAGCAGTTTAAGATTAGCGGGGGTAGCACGGGAGCAATACTTC. Its protein is CASSLRLAGVAREQYF.

The gene calls are TRBV7-9 and TRBJ2-7, with 7 bases lining up with TRBD1. Germline V CDR1 and CDR2: SEHNR, FQNEAQ (reference sequence). V gave up 3 bases and J gave up 4 bases; unmatched junction bases: 6. The CDR3 spans 14 residues. The CDR3, as DNA: TGTGCCAGCAGCTTGTACAGGGGTGGGTACGAGCAGTACTTC. This gives the protein CASSLYRGGYEQYF. Looking up the rest from reference TRBV7-9 and TRBJ2-7 gives the full variable domain: DTGVSQNPRHKITKRGQNVTFRCDPISEHNRLYWYRQTLGQGPEFLTYFQNEAQLEKSRLLSDRFSAERPKGSFSTLEIQRTEQGDSAMYLCASSLYRGGYEQYFGPGTRLTVT.

V is TRBV5-4 and J is TRBJ2-3; TRBD2 matches at 8 bases. J lost 2 bases, V lost 3 bases, and 5 bases had no gene match. Germline V gene data show CDR1 as SGHNT and CDR2 as YYREEE (reference sequence). This CDR3 is 15 amino acids long. The CDR3 nucleotides read TGTGCCAGCAGCTCATGGACTAGCCCCACAGATACGCAGTATTTT. It translates to CASSSWTSPTDTQYF.

Comment on this clonotype: Relative to the germline gene, one junction end is altered; a read error may explain this. The chain couples TRBV4-2 to TRBJ1-5; 7 positions match TRBD1. CDR1 and CDR2 (germline): LGHNA, YNFKEQ. The CDR3 contains 15 residues. CDR3 amino acids: CASNQNRQGDQPQHF. Written as DNA, the CDR3 is TGTGCCAGCAACCAAAACAGACAGGGTGATCAGCCCCAGCATTTT.

This chain's CDR3 is CASSTASGRFYVQYF. CDR3 DNA: TGCGCCAGCAGCACCGCTAGCGGGAGGTTCTACGTGCAGTACTTC. V gene TRBV4-1 combines with J gene TRBJ2-5, with TRBD2 matching 11 bases. Germline loops: CDR1 MGHRA, CDR2 YSYEKL. The CDR3 contains 15 residues. The ends lost 5 bases at V and 11 bases at J; junction bases unmatched: 13.

This clonotype has just a few counts. The rearrangement uses TRBV12-3 or TRBV12-4 and TRBJ2-1, with 7 bases that match TRBD2. CDR3 length equals 16 residues. With 5 bases clipped from V and 3 bases from J, the junction kept 10 bases outside the gene matches. CDR3 in DNA: TGTGCCAGCAGTACCTACCGGGACTACCTCTACAATGAGCAGTTCTTC. Its protein product is CASSTYRDYLYNEQFF.

This clonotype was counted many times. The chain uses TRBV29-1 and TRBJ2-5; TRBD1 aligns across 7 bases. The CDR3 is made up of 12 amino acids. CDR1 SQVTM and CDR2 ANQGSEA come from the germline V gene. Trimming took 4 bases from V and 4 from J; bases not matched to a gene: 3. This chain's CDR3 is CSVAKGAETQYF. The CDR3 nucleotides read TGCAGCGTTGCTAAGGGGGCAGAGACCCAGTACTTC.

The chain couples TRBV29-1 to TRBJ1-1, with D unclear. Trimming pared 5 bases from V and 8 bases from J, leaving 21 bases between. The CDR3 extends over 14 amino acids. The germline V gene encodes CDR1 SQVTM and CDR2 ANQGSEA. The CDR3 loop is CSVLDPRQTPEAFF. Written as DNA, the CDR3 is TGCAGCGTTCTTGACCCGAGACAAACTCCAGAAGCTTTCTTT.

The chain links TRBV6-6 to TRBJ1-2; 9 bases agree with TRBD1. This CDR3 is built from 13 residues. CDR1 MNHNY and CDR2 SVGAGI come from the germline V gene (reference sequence). After removal of 5 bases from V and 7 bases from J, the junction contained 5 bases not matched to a gene. CDR3 sequence: CASSDTGGPGYTF. The CDR3 nucleotides are TGTGCCAGCAGTGACACAGGGGGCCCTGGCTACACCTTC.

The chain uses TRBV10-3 and TRBJ1-2; TRBD1 matches at 8 bases. Germline CDR1 ENHRY, CDR2 SYGVKD. This CDR3 contains 15 residues. V shed 3 bases, J shed 4 bases, and the junction held 7 bases outside the gene matches. The CDR3 loop is CAISDRDRTSYGYTF. As DNA, the CDR3 is TGTGCCATCAGTGATCGGGACAGGACTTCCTATGGCTACACCTTC.

The CDR3 protein is CASSVTRGETQYF. CDR3 nucleotide sequence: TGTGCCAGCAGTGTTACCAGGGGAGAGACCCAGTACTTC. The chain combines TRBV28 with TRBJ2-5; maybe TRBD1 (6 bases). The CDR3 runs to 13 residues. The V and J ends lost 5 bases and 4 bases respectively, with 11 bases between them. CDR1 is MDHEN, CDR2 SYDVKM, per germline.

The V gene is TRBV6-6, the J gene TRBJ1-5, with TRBD1 matching over 8 bases. V lost 4 bases to trimming and J lost 3 bases; unmatched junction nucleotides: 5. This CDR3 is 15 amino acids long. The germline CDR1 and CDR2 sequences are MNHNY and SVGAGI (reference sequence). CDR3 amino acids: CASSFGQGNNQPQHF. CDR3 nucleotide sequence: TGTGCCAGCAGTTTCGGACAGGGTAACAATCAGCCCCAGCATTTT.

The chain uses TRBV20-1 and TRBJ2-5, with 14 bases lining up with TRBD2. CDR3 size: 15 residues. The J segment lost 7 bases and the V segment lost 3 bases, leaving 7 bases of the junction unmatched. The germline CDR1 and CDR2 sequences are DFQATT and SNEGSKA (reference sequence). The CDR3 DNA reads as TGCAGTGCTAGGACTAGCGGGAGGGATAAGGGGACCCAGTACTTC. It is translated as CSARTSGRDKGTQYF.

CDR3 region: CASSPRLVTETQYF. The DNA of the CDR3 is TGTGCCAGCAGCCCCCGACTAGTAACAGAGACCCAGTACTTC. The chain is built from TRBV7-2 and TRBJ2-5; D may be TRBD2 (6 bases). Deletions cut 5 bases from V and 4 bases from J, with 14 bases between. This CDR3 contains 14 residues. Germline CDR1 SGHTA, CDR2 FQGNSA.

J is TRBJ2-1 and V is TRBV20-1; TRBD2 matches 7 bases. V dropped 6 bases and J dropped 10; count of bases not matched to a gene: 12. Germline loops: CDR1 DFQATT, CDR2 SNEGSKA (reference sequence). This CDR3 has 13 residues. The CDR3 nucleotides read TGCAGTGCGACTCGGACTAGTGTGCACGAGCAGTTCTTC. Encoded protein: CSATRTSVHEQFF.

This chain links TRBV2 with TRBJ2-3; possibly TRBD2 for D (6 bases). Trimming removed 6 bases from V and 6 bases from J, with 19 bases in between. The CDR3 totals 15 residues. Looked up from germline, CDR1 is SNHLY and CDR2 is FYNNEI. CDR3: CASRVRATSLDTQYF. The CDR3 DNA follows: TGTGCCAGCAGAGTTAGGGCGACTAGTCTGGATACGCAGTATTTT.

The chain links TRBV29-1 to TRBJ2-7; D not certain. With 5 bases removed from V and 0 bases from J, the gap between germline ends came to 11 bases. CDR3 size: 13 residues. Per germline, CDR1 SQVTM and CDR2 ANQGSEA. CDR3 DNA sequence: TGCAGCGTTCGAACAGAGAGCTCCTACGAGCAGTACTTC. Its protein is CSVRTESSYEQYF.